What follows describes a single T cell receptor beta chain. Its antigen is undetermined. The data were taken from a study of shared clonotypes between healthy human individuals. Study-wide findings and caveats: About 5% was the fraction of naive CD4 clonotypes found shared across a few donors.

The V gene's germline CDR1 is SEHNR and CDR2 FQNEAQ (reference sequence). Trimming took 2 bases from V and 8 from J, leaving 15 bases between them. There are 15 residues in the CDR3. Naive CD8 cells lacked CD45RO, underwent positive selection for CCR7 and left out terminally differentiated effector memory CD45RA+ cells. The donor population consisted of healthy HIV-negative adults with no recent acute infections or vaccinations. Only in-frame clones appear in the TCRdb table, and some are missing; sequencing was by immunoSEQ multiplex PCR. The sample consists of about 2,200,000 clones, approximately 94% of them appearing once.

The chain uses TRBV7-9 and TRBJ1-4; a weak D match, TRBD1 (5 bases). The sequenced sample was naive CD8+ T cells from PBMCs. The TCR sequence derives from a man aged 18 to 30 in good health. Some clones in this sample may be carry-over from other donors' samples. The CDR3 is CASSLTTDFPEKLFF. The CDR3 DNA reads TGTGCCAGCAGCTTAACGACAGACTTCCCCGAAAAACTGTTTTTT.